This T cell receptor (beta chain) originates from a study of blood T cell repertoires in COVID-19. Background on the study: Whether acute or convalescent, the COVID-19 samples came from the United States, Italy and Spain. T cells, B-cell-depleted T cells, or PBMCs supplied cDNA or gDNA.

This CDR3 is 13 amino acids long. CDR1 is SNHLY and CDR2 is FYNNEI in the germline V gene. Trimming pared 6 bases from V and 7 bases from J, leaving 14 bases between. As processed by the authors: From reference gene primer amplification, estimates of nucleated cell counts were derived. TCRdb's copy holds only in-frame clones and misses some; the assay was immunoSEQ multiplex PCR. D and trimming were read from the DNA, whereas the V and J calls and clone size are those reported in that table. Among about 250,000 clones, about 91% were seen once, and the ten largest hold roughly 4.8%. The clonotype comes from a woman in her thirties or forties who had recovered from COVID-19. V usage is TRBV2 and J usage is TRBJ2-3; D call uncertain. The sequenced sample was peripheral blood. Here the CDR3 DNA reads TGTGCCAGCAGCCCCCCCTTGGGCCATACGCAGTATTTT. As protein: CASSPPLGHTQYF.